This TCR beta chain was identified during a study of blood T cell repertoires in COVID-19 (dated by TCRdb to 2019 to 2021). Turning to the overall study: The collaborator samples originated in the United States, Italy and Spain and spanned the acute and convalescent phases of COVID-19. The material from the prospective study consisted of cDNA or gDNA derived from T cells, B-cell-depleted T cells, or PBMCs. Deeply sampled blood TCRbeta repertoires from subjects exposed to, actively infected with, or recovered from COVID-19 were included in the dataset. The repertoires were made available in a free public database intended to serve as a resource for research on the immune response to SARS-CoV-2. The samples were drawn from the first 160 participants of the ongoing ImmuneRACE study and from 1,254 subjects provided by 6 global collaborators. A de-identified subject ID, COVID-19 status, age in years and sex were almost always included in the sample metadata. Where HLA class I and class II types were available, the types were taken from metadata supplied by the sample provider, not from assay-based typing. General findings and caveats noted by the study authors: Clinical and demographic metadata were provided uncurated, with the amount varying by source and participant.

As concerns this clone: Its recognized antigen is unknown. The sample holds no much larger clone one base away, and base qualities are not on file.

TCRbeta CDR3 regions were amplified from genomic DNA by means of the immunoSEQ Assay, a bias-controlled multiplex PCR. In the authors' own workflow: The number of nucleated cells in each sample was estimated from the amplification of reference gene primers within the assay. To quantify the absolute abundance of each unique TCRbeta CDR3 rearrangement, sequence reads were collapsed and filtered. Productive Simpson clonality was computed per sample as the square root of Simpson's diversity index over productive rearrangements. This is the immuneACCESS table as TCRdb keeps it, with only in-frame sequences that have V and J called. A part of the clones is gone; compared with another copy, unresolved V genes explain less than half, and the rest is unexplained. That table furnishes V, J and clone size, whereas the DNA furnished D and trimming. In this sample the table shows approximately 220,000 clones, 80% to 90% of which occur a single time. The biggest ten clones account for about 4.5% of the sample.

V and J lose 6 bases and 6 bases, and a span of 12 bases separates them. The CDR3 runs 14 amino acids, cysteine and phenylalanine included. Of all the DNA, just the CDR3 is kept, 42 bases in frame from base 1. Taken from the germline V gene (reference sequence), the CDR1 and CDR2 loops are SEHNR and FQNEAQ. Whole blood was collected in K2EDTA tubes by collaborating institutions according to the institutions' own protocols. For TCRbeta analysis, collaborator samples were shipped as frozen whole blood, as isolated PBMCs, or as DNA extracted from either sample type. This clonotype was sampled from a woman aged 70-85 years with acute or convalescent COVID-19. The sequenced sample consisted of peripheral blood. The V and J genes are TRBV7-9 and TRBJ1-6, and possibly TRBD1, on 6 matching bases. The CDR3 protein: CASRPIGGNSPLHF. The nucleotides are TGTGCCAGCAGACCCATAGGGGGTAATTCACCCCTCCACTTT.